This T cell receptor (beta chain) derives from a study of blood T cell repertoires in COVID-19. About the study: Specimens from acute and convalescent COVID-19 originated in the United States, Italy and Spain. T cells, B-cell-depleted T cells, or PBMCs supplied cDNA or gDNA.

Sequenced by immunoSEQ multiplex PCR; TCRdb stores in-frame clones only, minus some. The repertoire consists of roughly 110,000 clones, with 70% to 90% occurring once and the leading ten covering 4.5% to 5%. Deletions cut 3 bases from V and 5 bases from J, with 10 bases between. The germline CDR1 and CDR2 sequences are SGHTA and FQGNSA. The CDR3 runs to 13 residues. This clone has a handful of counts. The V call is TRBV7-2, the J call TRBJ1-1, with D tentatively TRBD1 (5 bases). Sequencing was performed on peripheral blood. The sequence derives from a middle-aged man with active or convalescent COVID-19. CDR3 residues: CASSFQGWTEAFF. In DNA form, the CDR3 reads TGTGCCAGCAGCTTTCAGGGCTGGACTGAAGCTTTCTTT.